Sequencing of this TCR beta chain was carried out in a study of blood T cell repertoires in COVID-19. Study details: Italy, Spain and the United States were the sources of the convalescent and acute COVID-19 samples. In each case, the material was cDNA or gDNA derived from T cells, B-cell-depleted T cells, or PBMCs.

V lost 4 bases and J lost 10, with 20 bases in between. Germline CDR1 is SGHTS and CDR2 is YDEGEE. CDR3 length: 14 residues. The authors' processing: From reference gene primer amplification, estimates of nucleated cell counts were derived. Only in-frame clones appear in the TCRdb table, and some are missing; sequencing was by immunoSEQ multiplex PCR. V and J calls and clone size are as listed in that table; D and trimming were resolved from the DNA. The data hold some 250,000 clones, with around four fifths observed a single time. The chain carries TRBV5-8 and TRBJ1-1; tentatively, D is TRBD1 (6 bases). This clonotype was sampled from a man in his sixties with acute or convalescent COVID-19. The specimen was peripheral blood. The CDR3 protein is CASSPRPAGGGAFF. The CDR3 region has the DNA TGTGCCAGCAGCCCCCGGCCTGCGGGAGGGGGAGCTTTCTTT.